This TCR beta chain emerged from a study of blood T cell repertoires in COVID-19. Some clones are missing from TCRdb's copy, which holds only in-frame ones; the method was immunoSEQ multiplex PCR. The top ten hold about 7.2% of the sample, which has some 220,000 clones, over 60% seen once. Germline V gene sequence: CDR1 MNHEY, CDR2 SVGAGI. The CDR3 spans 15 residues. The V gene lost 5 bases and the J gene lost 7 bases, with 18 bases spanning the gap. The clonotype comes from a woman aged 70 to 79 with acute or convalescent COVID-19. The sequenced material came from peripheral blood. The rearrangement joins TRBV6-5 to TRBJ2-1; D is unresolved. The CDR3 DNA sequence: TGTGCCAGCAGTCCCTCAGGCAGGCAGGTGAATGAGCAGTTCTTC. Translation gives CASSPSGRQVNEQFF.